This T cell receptor beta chain was sequenced in a study of human T cells and chemical hapten exposure. Turning to the study itself: Patch tests put 0.01% DPC on the upper back, and the results were checked at 6 days. Study-wide results and limits: Sensitizing to DPC left TCRs with a frequency above 1 in 1000 unaltered.

Time point indicated: patch test 2, 6 weeks after DPC sensitization. This sample's treatment: therapeutic diphenylcyclopropenone sensitization with weekly scalp DPC. This clonotype was observed at least ten times. Its antigen is not identified. V gave up 0 bases and J gave up 2 bases, with 9 bases separating them. The CDR3 is made up of 15 amino acids. CDR1 is MNHNS, CDR2 SASEGT, per germline. Each CDR3 protein is one row after TCRdb ran MiXCR on the RACE reads. The sample gives 42,000 or so distinct CDR3 sequences, 8.5% to 10% of which show up once; around 16% is in the top ten. The sequenced sample was whole blood, obtained in connection with sensitization to the hapten diphenylcyclopropenone (DPC). This chain joins TRBV6-1 and TRBJ2-3; D is uncertain. The receptor's source is a woman aged 40 to 50 with alopecia areata. Some clones in this sample may be carry-over from other donors' samples. CDR3 bases: TGTGCCAGCAGTGAAGCAGTCGAATCCACAGATACGCAGTATTTT. Residues: CASSEAVESTDTQYF.